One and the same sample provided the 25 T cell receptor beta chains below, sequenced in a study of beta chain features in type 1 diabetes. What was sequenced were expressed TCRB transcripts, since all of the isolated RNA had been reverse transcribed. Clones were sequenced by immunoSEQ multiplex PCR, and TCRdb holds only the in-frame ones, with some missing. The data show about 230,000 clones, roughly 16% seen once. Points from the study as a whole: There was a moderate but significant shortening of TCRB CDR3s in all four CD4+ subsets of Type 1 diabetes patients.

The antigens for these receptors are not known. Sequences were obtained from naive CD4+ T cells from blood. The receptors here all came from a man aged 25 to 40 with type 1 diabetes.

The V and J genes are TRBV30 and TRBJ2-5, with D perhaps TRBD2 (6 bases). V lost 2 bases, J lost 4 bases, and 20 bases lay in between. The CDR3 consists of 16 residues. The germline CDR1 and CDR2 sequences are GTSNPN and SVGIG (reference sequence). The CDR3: CAWSFSGTLRGETQYF. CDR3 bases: TGTGCCTGGAGTTTCTCCGGGACTCTGCGGGGAGAGACCCAGTACTTC.

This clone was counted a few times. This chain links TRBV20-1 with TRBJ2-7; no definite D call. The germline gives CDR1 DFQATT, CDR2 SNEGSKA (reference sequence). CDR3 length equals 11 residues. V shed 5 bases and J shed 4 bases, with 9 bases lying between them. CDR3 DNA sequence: TGCAGTGCTTTGACTGGTTACGAGCAGTACTTC. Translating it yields CSALTGYEQYF.

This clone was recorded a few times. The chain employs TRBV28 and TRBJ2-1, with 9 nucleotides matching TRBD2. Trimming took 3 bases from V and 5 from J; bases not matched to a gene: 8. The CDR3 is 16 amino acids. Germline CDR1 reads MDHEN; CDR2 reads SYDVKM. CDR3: CASSFLLAGVNNEQFF. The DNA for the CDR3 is TGTGCCAGCAGTTTCCTACTAGCGGGTGTGAACAATGAGCAGTTCTTC.

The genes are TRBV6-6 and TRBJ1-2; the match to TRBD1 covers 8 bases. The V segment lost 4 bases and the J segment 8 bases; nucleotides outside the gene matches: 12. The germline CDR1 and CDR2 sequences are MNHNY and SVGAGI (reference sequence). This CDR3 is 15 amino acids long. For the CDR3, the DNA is TGTGCCAGCAGTTTCCTACTGACAGGGGCGGGAGGCTACACCTTC. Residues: CASSFLLTGAGGYTF.

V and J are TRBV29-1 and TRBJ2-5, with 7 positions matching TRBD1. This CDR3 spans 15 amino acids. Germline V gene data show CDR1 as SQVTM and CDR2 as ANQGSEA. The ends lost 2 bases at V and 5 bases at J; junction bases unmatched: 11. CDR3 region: CSVERPGTVGETQYF. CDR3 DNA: TGCAGCGTTGAAAGACCCGGGACAGTGGGGGAGACCCAGTACTTC.

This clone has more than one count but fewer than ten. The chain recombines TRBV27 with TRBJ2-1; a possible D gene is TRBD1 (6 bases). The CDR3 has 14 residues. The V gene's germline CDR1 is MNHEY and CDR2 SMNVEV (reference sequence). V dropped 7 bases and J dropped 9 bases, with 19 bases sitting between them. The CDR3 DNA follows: TGTGCCAGCACTTCGTATTTGGGGGCAGGTGAGCAGTTCTTC. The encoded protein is CASTSYLGAGEQFF.

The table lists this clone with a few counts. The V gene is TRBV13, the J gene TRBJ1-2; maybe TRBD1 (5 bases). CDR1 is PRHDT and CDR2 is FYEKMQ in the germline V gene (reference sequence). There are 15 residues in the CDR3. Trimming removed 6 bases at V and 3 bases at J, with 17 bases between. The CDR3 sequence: CASREGSRVYYGYTF. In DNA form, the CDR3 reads TGTGCCAGCAGGGAGGGGAGCAGGGTCTACTATGGCTACACCTTC.

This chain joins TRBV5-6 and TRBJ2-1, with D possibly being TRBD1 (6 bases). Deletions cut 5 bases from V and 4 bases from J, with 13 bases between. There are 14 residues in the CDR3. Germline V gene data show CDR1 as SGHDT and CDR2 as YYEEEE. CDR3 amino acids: CASSGDRIYNEQFF. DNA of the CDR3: TGTGCCAGCAGTGGAGACAGGATATACAATGAGCAGTTCTTC.

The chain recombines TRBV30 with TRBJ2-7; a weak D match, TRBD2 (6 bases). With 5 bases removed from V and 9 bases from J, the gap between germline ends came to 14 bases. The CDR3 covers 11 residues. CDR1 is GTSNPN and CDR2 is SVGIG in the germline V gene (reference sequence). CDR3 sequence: CAWGTGIRQYF. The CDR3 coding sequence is TGTGCCTGGGGGACTGGCATCCGGCAGTACTTC.

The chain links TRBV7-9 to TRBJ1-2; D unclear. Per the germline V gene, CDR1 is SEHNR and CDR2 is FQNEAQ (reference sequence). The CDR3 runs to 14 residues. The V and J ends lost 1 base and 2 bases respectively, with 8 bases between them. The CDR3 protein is CASSLDGENYGYTF. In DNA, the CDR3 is TGTGCCAGCAGCTTAGACGGGGAGAACTATGGCTACACCTTC.

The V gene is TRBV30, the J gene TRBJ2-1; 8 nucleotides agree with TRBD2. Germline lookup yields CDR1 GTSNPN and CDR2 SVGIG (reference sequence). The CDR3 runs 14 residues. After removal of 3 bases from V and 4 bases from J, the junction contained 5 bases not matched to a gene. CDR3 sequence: CAWRGLVEYNEQFF. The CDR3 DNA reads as TGTGCCTGGAGGGGACTAGTAGAATACAATGAGCAGTTCTTC.

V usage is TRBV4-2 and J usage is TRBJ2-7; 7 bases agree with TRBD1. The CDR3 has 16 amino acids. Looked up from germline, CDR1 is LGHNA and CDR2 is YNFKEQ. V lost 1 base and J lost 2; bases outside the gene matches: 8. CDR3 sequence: CASSQVTRQGAYEQYF. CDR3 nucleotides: TGTGCCAGCAGCCAAGTAACAAGACAGGGCGCCTACGAGCAGTACTTC.

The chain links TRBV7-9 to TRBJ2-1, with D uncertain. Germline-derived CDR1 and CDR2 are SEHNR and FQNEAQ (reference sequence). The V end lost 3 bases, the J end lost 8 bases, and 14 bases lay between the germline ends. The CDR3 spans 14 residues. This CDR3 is CASSFFTGGHEQFF. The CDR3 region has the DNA TGTGCCAGCAGCTTTTTTACCGGTGGGCATGAGCAGTTCTTC.

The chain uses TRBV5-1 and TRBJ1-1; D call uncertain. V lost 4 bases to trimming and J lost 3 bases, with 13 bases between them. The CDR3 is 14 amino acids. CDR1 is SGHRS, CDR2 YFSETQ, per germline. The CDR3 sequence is CASSAGSKDTEAFF. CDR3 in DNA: TGCGCCAGCAGCGCTGGTTCGAAGGACACTGAAGCTTTCTTT. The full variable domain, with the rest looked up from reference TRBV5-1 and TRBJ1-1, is KAGVTQTPRYLIKTRGQQVTLSCSPISGHRSVSWYQQTPGQGLQFLFEYFSETQRNKGNFPGRFSGRQFSNSRSEMNVSTLELGDSALYLCASSAGSKDTEAFFGQGTRLTVV.

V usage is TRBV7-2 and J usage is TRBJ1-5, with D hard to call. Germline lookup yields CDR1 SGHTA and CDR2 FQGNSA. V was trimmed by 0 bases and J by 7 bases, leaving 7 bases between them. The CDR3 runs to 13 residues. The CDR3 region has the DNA TGTGCCAGCAGCTTAGCGGGGTTGCAGCCCCAGCATTTT. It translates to CASSLAGLQPQHF.

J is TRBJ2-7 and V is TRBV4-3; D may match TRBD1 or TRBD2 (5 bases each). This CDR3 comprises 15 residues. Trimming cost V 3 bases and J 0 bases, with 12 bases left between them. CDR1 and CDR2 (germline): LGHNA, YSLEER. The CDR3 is CASSHERGASYEQYF. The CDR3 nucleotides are TGCGCCAGCAGCCACGAGAGAGGGGCCTCCTACGAGCAGTACTTC.

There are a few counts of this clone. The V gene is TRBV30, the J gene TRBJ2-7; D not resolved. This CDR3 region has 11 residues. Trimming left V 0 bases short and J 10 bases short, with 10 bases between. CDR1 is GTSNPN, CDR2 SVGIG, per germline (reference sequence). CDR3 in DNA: TGTGCCTGGAGTGTTATCGGACCTCAGTACTTC. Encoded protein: CAWSVIGPQYF.

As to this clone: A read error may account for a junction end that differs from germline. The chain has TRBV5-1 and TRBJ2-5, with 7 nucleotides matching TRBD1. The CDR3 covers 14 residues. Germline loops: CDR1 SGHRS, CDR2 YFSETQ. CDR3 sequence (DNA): TGCGCCAGCAGGTTGGGACAGCTCGCAGAGACCCAGTACTTC. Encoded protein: CASRLGQLAETQYF. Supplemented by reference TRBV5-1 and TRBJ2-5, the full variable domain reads KAGVTQTPRYLIKTRGQQVTLSCSPISGHRSVSWYQQTPGQGLQFLFEYFSETQRNKGNFPGRFSGRQFSNSRSEMNVSTLELGDSALYLCASRLGQLAETQYFGPGTRLLVL.

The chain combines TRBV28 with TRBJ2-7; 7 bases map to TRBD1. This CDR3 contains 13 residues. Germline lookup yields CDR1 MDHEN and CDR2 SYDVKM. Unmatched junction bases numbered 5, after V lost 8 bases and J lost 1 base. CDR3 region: CASDGTASYEQYF. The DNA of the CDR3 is TGTGCCAGCGACGGGACAGCTTCCTACGAGCAGTACTTC.

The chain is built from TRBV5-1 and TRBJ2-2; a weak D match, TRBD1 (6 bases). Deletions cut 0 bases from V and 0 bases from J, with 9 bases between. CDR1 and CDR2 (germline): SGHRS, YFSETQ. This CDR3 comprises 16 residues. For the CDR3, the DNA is TGCGCCAGCAGCTTGGCCAACAGGGCGAACACCGGGGAGCTGTTTTTT. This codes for CASSLANRANTGELFF.

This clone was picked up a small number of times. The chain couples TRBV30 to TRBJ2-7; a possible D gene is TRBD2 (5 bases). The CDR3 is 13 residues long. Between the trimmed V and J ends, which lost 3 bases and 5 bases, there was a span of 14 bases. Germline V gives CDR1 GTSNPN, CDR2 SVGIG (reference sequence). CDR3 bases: TGTGCCTGGAGGTTGGCGGCCGGGGACGAGCAGTACTTC. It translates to CAWRLAAGDEQYF.

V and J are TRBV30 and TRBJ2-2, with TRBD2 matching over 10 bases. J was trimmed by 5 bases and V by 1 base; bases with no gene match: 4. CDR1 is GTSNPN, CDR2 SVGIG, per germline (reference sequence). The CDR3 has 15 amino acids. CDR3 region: CAWSGQGLATGELFF. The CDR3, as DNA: TGTGCCTGGAGTGGCCAGGGACTAGCGACCGGGGAGCTGTTTTTT.

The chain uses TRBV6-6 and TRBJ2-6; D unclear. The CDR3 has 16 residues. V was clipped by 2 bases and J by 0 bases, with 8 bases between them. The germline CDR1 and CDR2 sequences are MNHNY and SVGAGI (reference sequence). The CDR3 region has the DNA TGTGCCAGCAGTTACCATTTTGGCTCTGGGGCCAACGTCCTGACTTTC. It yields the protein CASSYHFGSGANVLTF.

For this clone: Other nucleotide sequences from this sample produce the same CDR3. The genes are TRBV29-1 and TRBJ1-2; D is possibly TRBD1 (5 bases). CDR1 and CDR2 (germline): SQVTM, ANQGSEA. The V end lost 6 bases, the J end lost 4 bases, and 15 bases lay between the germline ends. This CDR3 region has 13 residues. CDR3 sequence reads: CSVQKQEGYGYTF. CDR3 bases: TGCAGCGTACAGAAACAGGAAGGCTATGGCTACACCTTC.

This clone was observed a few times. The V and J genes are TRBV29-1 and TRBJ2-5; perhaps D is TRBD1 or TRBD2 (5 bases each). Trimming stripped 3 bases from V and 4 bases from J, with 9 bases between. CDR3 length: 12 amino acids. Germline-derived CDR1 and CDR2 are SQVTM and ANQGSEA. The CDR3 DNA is TGCAGCGTTGAGGGGACGGCAGAGACCCAGTACTTC. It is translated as CSVEGTAETQYF.